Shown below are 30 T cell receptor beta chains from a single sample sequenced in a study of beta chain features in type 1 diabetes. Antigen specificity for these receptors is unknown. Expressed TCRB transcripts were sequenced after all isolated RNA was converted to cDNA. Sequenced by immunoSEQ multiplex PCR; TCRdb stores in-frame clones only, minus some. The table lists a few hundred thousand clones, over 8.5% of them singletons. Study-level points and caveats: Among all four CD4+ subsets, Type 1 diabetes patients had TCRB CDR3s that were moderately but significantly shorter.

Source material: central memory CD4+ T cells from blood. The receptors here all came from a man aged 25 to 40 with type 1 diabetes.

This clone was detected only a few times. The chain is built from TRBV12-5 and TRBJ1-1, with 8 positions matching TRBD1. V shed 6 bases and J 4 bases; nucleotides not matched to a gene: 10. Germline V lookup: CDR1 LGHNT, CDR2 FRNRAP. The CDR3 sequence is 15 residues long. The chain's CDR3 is CASGPDRGRRTEAFF. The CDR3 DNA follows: TGTGCTAGTGGCCCCGACAGGGGAAGGCGCACTGAAGCTTTCTTT.

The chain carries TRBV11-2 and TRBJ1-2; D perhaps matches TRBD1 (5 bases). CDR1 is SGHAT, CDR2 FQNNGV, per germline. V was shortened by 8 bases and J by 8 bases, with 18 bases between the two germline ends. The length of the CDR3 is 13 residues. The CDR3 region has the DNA TGTGCCAGCTCCCGTGGGTTGGGGGAAGGCTACACCTTC. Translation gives CASSRGLGEGYTF.

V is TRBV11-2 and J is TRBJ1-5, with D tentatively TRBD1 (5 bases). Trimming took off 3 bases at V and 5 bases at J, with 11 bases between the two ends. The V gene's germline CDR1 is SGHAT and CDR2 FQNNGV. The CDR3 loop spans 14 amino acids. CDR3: CASSFSGRDQPQHF. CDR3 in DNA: TGTGCCAGCAGCTTTTCAGGGCGGGATCAGCCCCAGCATTTT.

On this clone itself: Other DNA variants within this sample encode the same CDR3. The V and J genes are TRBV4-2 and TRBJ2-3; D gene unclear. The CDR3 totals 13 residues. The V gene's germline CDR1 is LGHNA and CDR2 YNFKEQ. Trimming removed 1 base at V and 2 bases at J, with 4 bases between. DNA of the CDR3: TGTGCCAGCAGCCAAGCGGTCACAGATACGCAGTATTTT. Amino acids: CASSQAVTDTQYF.

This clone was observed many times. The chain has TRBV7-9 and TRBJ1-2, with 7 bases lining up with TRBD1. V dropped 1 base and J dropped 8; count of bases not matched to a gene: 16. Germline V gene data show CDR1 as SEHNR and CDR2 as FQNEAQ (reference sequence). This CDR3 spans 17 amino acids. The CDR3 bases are TGTGCCAGCAGCTTAGGGGGGACAGCGGATTATTTTTTGGGCTACACCTTC. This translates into CASSLGGTADYFLGYTF.

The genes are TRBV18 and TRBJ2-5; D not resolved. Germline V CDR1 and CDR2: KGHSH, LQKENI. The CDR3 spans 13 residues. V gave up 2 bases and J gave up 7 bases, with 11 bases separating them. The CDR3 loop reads CASSPGPFLTQYF. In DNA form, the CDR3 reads TGTGCCAGCTCACCAGGGCCCTTTCTGACCCAGTACTTC.

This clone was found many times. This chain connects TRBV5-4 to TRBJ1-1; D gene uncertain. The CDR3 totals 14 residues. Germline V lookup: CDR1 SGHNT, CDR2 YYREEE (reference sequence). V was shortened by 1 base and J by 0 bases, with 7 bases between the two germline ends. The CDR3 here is CASSLSQMNTEAFF. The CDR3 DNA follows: TGTGCCAGCAGCTTGAGTCAAATGAACACTGAAGCTTTCTTT.

The CDR3 protein is CATSGVGQASQAFF. The CDR3, as DNA: TGTGCCACCTCTGGTGTGGGACAGGCCAGCCAAGCTTTCTTT. The chain uses TRBV19 and TRBJ1-1; TRBD1 matches at 8 bases. The length of the CDR3 is 14 residues. V shed 10 bases and J 9 bases; nucleotides not matched to a gene: 16. Germline V gives CDR1 LNHDA, CDR2 SQIVND (reference sequence).

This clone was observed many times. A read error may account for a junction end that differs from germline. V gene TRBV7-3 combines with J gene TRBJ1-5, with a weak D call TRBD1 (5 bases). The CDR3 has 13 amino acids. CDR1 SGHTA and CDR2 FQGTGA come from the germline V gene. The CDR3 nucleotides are TGTGCCAGCAGCCTAACGACAGATCAGCCCCAGCATTTT. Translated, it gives CASSLTTDQPQHF.

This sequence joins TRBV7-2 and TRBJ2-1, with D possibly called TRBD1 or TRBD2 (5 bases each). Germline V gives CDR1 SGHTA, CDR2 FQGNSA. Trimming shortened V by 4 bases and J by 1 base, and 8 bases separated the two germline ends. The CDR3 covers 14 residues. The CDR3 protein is CASSSWGSYNEQFF. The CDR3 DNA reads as TGTGCCAGCAGCTCCTGGGGGTCCTACAATGAGCAGTTCTTC. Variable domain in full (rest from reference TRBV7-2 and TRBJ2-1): GAGVSQSPSNKVTEKGKDVELRCDPISGHTALYWYRQSLGQGLEFLIYFQGNSAPDKSGLPSDRFSAERTGGSVSTLTIQRTQQEDSAVYLCASSSWGSYNEQFFGPGTRLTVL.

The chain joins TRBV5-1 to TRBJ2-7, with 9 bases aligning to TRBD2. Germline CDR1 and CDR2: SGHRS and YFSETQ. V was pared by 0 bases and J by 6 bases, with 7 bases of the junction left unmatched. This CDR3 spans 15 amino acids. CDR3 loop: CASSLDLSGSFEQYF. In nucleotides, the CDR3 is TGCGCCAGCAGCTTGGATCTTAGCGGGAGTTTCGAGCAGTACTTC.

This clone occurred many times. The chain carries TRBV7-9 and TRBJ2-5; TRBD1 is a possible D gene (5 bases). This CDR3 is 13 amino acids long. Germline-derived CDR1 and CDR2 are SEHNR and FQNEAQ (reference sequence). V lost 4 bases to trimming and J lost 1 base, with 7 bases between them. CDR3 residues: CASSWGSQETQYF. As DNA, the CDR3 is TGTGCCAGCAGCTGGGGCAGCCAAGAGACCCAGTACTTC.

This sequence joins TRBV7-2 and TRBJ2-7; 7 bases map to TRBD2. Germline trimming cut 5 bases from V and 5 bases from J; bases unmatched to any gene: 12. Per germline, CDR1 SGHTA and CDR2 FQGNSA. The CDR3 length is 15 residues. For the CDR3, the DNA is TGTGCCAGCAGCCCCCAGTCGGGCGGGAGACACGAGCAGTACTTC. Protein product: CASSPQSGGRHEQYF.

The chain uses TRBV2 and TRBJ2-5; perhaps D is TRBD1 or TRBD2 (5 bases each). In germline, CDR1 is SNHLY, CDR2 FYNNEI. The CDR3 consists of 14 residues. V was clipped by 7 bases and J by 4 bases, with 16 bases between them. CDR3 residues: CASNRRSGGETQYF. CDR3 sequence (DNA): TGTGCCAGCAATCGGCGGAGTGGGGGAGAGACCCAGTACTTC.

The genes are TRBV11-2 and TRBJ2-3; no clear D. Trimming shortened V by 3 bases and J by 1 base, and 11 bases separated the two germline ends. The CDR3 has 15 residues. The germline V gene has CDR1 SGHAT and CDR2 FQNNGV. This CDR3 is CASSLAFTGTDTQYF. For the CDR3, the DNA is TGTGCCAGCAGCTTGGCCTTCACAGGCACAGATACGCAGTATTTT.

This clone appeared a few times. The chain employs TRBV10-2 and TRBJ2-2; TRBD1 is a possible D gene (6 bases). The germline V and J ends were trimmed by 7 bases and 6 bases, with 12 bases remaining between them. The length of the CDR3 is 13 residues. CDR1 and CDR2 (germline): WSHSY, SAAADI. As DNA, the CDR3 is TGCGCCAGCACCCCCGGGACACCCGGGGAGCTGTTTTTT. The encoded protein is CASTPGTPGELFF.

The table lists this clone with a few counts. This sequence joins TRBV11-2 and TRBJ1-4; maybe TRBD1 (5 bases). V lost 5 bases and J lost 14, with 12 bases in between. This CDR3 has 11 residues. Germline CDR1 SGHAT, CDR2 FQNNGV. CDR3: CASSRDLKLFF. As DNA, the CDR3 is TGTGCCAGCAGCCGGGACCTCAAGCTGTTTTTT.

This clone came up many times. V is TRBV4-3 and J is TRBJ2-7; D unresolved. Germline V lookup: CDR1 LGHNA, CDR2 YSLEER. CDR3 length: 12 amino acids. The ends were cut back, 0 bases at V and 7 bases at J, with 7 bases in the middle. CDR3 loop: CASSQEVGEQYF. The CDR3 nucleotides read TGCGCCAGCAGCCAAGAGGTGGGGGAGCAGTACTTC.

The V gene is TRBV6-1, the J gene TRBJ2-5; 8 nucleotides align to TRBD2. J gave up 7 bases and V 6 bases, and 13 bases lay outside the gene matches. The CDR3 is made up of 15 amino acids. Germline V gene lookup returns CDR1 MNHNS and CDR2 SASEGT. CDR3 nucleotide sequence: TGTGCCAGCAGCCACCCGGGGGGGCCGCGCGGGACCCAGTACTTC. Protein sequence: CASSHPGGPRGTQYF.

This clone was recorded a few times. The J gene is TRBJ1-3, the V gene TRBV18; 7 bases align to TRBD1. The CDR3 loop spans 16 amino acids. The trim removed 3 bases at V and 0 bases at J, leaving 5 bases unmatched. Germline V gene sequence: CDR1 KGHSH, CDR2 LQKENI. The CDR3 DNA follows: TGTGCCAGCTCACCGACGGGACAGATCTCTGGAAACACCATATATTTT. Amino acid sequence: CASSPTGQISGNTIYF.

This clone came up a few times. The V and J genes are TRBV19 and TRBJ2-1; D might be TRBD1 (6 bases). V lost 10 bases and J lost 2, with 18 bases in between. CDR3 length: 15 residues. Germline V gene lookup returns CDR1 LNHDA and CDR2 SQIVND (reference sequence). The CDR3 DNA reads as TGTGCCACCTGCCTAGGGGGTGAAACCTACAATGAGCAGTTCTTC. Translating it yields CATCLGGETYNEQFF. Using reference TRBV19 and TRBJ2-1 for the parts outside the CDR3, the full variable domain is DGGITQSPKYLFRKEGQNVTLSCEQNLNHDAMYWYRQDPGQGLRLIYYSQIVNDFQKGDIAEGYSVSREKKESFPLTVTSAQKNPTAFYLCATCLGGETYNEQFFGPGTRLTVL.

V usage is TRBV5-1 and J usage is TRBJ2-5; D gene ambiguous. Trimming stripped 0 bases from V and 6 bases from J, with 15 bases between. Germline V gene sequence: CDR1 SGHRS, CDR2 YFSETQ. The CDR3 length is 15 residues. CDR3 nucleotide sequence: TGCGCCAGCAGCTTGGTGGCAGATTTCCCCAAGACCCAGTACTTC. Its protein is CASSLVADFPKTQYF.

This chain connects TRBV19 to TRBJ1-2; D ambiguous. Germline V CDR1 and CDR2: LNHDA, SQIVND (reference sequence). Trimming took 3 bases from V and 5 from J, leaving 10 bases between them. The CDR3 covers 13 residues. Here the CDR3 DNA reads TGTGCCAGTAGTATCCCAGGCCAGTATGGCTACACCTTC. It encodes CASSIPGQYGYTF.

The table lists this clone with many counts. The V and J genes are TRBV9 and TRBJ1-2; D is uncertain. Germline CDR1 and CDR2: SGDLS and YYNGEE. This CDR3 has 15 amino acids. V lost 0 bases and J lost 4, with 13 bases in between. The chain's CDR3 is CASSVGPTRSYGYTF. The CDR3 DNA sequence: TGTGCCAGCAGCGTAGGCCCGACGCGGAGCTATGGCTACACCTTC. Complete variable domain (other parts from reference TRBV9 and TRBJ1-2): DSGVTQTPKHLITATGQRVTLRCSPRSGDLSVYWYQQSLDQGLQFLIQYYNGEERAKGNILERFSAQQFPDLHSELNLSSLELGDSALYFCASSVGPTRSYGYTFGSGTRLTVV.

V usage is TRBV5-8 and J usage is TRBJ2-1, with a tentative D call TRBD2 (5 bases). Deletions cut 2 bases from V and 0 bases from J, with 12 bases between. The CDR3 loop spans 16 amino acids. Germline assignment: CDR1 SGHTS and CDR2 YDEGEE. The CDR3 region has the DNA TGTGCCAGCAGCTTTCGGACCGGAGGCTCCTACAATGAGCAGTTCTTC. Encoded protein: CASSFRTGGSYNEQFF.

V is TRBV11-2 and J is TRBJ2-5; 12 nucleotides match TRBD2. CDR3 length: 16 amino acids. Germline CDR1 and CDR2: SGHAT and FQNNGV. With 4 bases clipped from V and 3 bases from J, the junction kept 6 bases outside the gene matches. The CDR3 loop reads CASSSRTSGVEETQYF. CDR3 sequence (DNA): TGTGCCAGCAGCTCAAGGACTAGCGGGGTCGAAGAGACCCAGTACTTC.

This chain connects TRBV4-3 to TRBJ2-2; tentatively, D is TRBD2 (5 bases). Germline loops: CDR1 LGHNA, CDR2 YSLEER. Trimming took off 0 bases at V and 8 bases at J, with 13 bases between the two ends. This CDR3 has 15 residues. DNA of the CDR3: TGCGCCAGCAGCCAAGAAATTTCCCGAGGGGGGGAGCTGTTTTTT. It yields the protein CASSQEISRGGELFF.

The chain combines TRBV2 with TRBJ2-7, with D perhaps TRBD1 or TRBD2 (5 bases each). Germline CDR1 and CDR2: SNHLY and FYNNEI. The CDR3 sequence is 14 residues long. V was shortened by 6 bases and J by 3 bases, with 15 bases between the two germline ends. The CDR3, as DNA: TGTGCCAGCAGCCGGACAAAGAGGGGCTACGAGCAGTACTTC. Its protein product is CASSRTKRGYEQYF.

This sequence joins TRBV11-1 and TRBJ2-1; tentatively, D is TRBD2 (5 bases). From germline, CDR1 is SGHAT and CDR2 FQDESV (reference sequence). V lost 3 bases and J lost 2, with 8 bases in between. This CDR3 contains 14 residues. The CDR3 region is CASSLRVAYNEQFF. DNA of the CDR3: TGTGCCAGCAGCTTGAGGGTGGCCTACAATGAGCAGTTCTTC.

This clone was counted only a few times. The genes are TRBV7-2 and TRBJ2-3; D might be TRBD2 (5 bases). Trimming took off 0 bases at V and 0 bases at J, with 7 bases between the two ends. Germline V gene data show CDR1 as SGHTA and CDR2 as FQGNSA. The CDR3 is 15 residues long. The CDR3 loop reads CASSLASVSTDTQYF. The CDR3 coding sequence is TGTGCCAGCAGCTTAGCTAGCGTGAGCACAGATACGCAGTATTTT.